Listed below are T cell receptor beta chains from one sample, sequenced in a study of T cells in localized non-small cell lung cancer. Profiling relied on immunoSEQ multiplex PCR, and the TCRdb table lists in-frame clones only, not all of them. Altogether 50,000 to 65,000 clones are present, about four fifths being singletons, with the ten largest covering around 4.8%. Here the sequenced sample was PBMCs, taken before any cancer treatment. These receptor sequences come from a man aged 35-69 years with stage II lung adenocarcinoma. Each CDR3 is given with its conserved first and last residue. The order of the fields is D gene, clone size, V gene, J gene, CDR3 DNA, CDR3 protein. D genes are given only for firm matches. Expanded clones are given a class, and other clones once, few, many or no size at all.

>TRBD1|.|TRBV18|TRBJ2-5
TGTGCCAGCTCCCCACAGGGGGCTGGGGAGACCCAGTACTTC
CASSPQGAGETQYF
>TRBD1|.|TRBV5-1|TRBJ1-4
TGCGCCAGCAGCTTACAGGGGTCGGCTAATGAAAAACTGTTTTTT
CASSLQGSANEKLFF
>.|.|TRBV19|TRBJ2-7
TGTGCCAGTAGTATAGTCGCAGGGCGCTACGAGCAGTACTTC
CASSIVAGRYEQYF
>TRBD2|.|TRBV29-1|TRBJ2-5
TGCAGCGTTGAGGGCGCGGGAGACGCCCTCCAAGAGACCCAGTACTTC
CSVEGAGDALQETQYF
>TRBD2|few|TRBV7-2|TRBJ2-5
TGTGCCAGCAGCTCGGGACTAGAGGGACTGACCCAAGAGACCCAGTACTTC
CASSSGLEGLTQETQYF
>.|once|TRBV30|TRBJ2-2
TGTGCCTGGATGCATTTTATGCGAGGCACCGGGGAGCTGTTTTTT
CAWMHFMRGTGELFF
>TRBD2|.|TRBV6-6|TRBJ2-7
TGTGCCAGCACTAAGACTAGCGGGAGCTCCTACGAGCAGTACTTC
CASTKTSGSSYEQYF
>.|.|TRBV7-3|TRBJ1-2
TGTGCCAGCCTACTTAACCGGGATTCTTATGGCTACACCTTC
CASLLNRDSYGYTF
>.|.|TRBV25-1|TRBJ2-7
TGTGCGACCGGCTCCTACGAGCAGTACTTC
CATGSYEQYF
>.|.|TRBV7-2|TRBJ1-1
TGTGCCAGCAGCTTAGGACAGCTCAACACTGAAGCTTTCTTT
CASSLGQLNTEAFF
>.|.|TRBV7-2|TRBJ2-5
TGTGCCAGCAGCTTAGAGGGAAAAAAGACCCAGTACTTC
CASSLEGKKTQYF
>.|.|TRBV9|TRBJ1-1
TGTGCCAGCAGCGTGGGGGCTAAGGTCACTGAAGCTTTCTTT
CASSVGAKVTEAFF
>.|.|TRBV7-9|TRBJ2-3
TGTGCCAGCAGCTTAGACACAGATACGCAGTATTTT
CASSLDTDTQYF
>TRBD2|.|TRBV7-9|TRBJ2-7
TGTGCCAGCAGCTTAGCTAGCGGGACACACGAGCAGTACTTC
CASSLASGTHEQYF
>.|.|TRBV27|TRBJ1-1
TGTGCCAGCAGTTTCCGGGGACAGAACACTGAAGCTTTCTTT
CASSFRGQNTEAFF
>.|.|TRBV5-1|TRBJ2-7
TGCGCCAGCAGCTTATGGGCATCCTACGAGCAGTACTTC
CASSLWASYEQYF
>.|.|TRBV5-1|TRBJ2-1
TGCGCCAGCAGCTTGGGTCAGAGACTCAAACTTAACTCCTACAATGAGCAGTTCTTC
CASSLGQRLKLNSYNEQFF
>.|.|TRBV18|TRBJ2-7
TGTGCCAGCTCACCACCGCTGCGGAGCTCCTACGAGCAGTACTTC
CASSPPLRSSYEQYF
>.|once|TRBV2|TRBJ2-2
TGTGCCAGCAGTGAGTGGGGCGGGGAGCTGTTTTTT
CASSEWGGELFF
>TRBD2|.|TRBV7-2|TRBJ2-3
TGTGCCAGCAGCTCCAGCGGGAGTACCTCAGATACGCAGTATTTT
CASSSSGSTSDTQYF
>TRBD2|.|TRBV6-6|TRBJ2-2
TGTGCCAGCAGCTATCATCTAGCGGAGGTCACCGGGGAGCTGTTTTTT
CASSYHLAEVTGELFF
>.|once|TRBV27|TRBJ1-5
TGTGCCAGCAGTTTAACGCAGGTCAGCAATCAGCCCCAGCATTTT
CASSLTQVSNQPQHF
>.|.|TRBV11-2|TRBJ1-2
TGTGCCAGCAGCGCTGGGGGGGCCTATGGCTACACCTTC
CASSAGGAYGYTF
>.|.|TRBV4-1|TRBJ2-2
TGCGCCAGCAGCCTACAGGGATTCGGTAACACCGGGGAGCTGTTTTTT
CASSLQGFGNTGELFF
>.|.|TRBV18|TRBJ1-4
TGTGCCAGCTCACCCGGGACTGGTGGTGAAAAACTGTTTTTT
CASSPGTGGEKLFF
>TRBD2|.|TRBV6-4|TRBJ2-3
TGTGCCAGCAGTGCCGGGACTAGCGGATCCACCACAGATACGCAGTATTTT
CASSAGTSGSTTDTQYF
>.|few|TRBV5-8|TRBJ1-1
TGTGCCAGCAGTGTGACGGGGAACACTGAAGCTTTCTTT
CASSVTGNTEAFF